These T cell receptor beta chains were read from a single sample in a study of sequential checkpoint blockade in melanoma. Profiling relied on immunoSEQ multiplex PCR, and the TCRdb table lists in-frame clones only, not all of them. The sample has 35,000 to 40,000 clones; roughly 89% are singletons. Sequenced material: CD8+ T cells sorted from blood (inferred from file names), taken from a patient given nivolumab and ipilimumab in sequence. These receptors came from a human donor with melanoma. Both conserved end residues are part of each CDR3. D genes are given only for firm matches. Clone sizes are given selectively: once, few, many, or a class where the clone is expanded.

clone_size: NA
d_call: TRBD1
j_call: TRBJ2-1
v_call: TRBV4-1
cdr3_aa: CASSQDRIEAFYEQFF
cdr3_nt: TGCGCCAGCAGCCAGGACAGGATTGAGGCCTTTTATGAGCAGTTCTTC

clone_size: NA
d_call: TRBD1
j_call: TRBJ1-1
v_call: TRBV6-1
cdr3_aa: CASSEGTDRNTEAFF
cdr3_nt: TGTGCCAGCAGTGAGGGGACAGATCGGAACACTGAAGCTTTCTTT

clone_size: NA
d_call: NA
j_call: TRBJ2-1
v_call: TRBV4-1
cdr3_aa: CASSQEANEQFF
cdr3_nt: TGCGCCAGCAGCCAAGAAGCCAATGAGCAGTTCTTC

clone_size: once
d_call: NA
j_call: TRBJ1-1
v_call: TRBV28
cdr3_aa: CASSGPTTMNTEAFF
cdr3_nt: TGTGCCAGCAGTGGGCCGACAACCATGAACACTGAAGCTTTCTTT

clone_size: NA
d_call: NA
j_call: TRBJ2-6
v_call: TRBV10-3
cdr3_aa: CAISESKSLSGANVLTF
cdr3_nt: TGTGCCATCAGTGAGTCGAAAAGCCTCTCTGGGGCCAACGTCCTGACTTTC

clone_size: NA
d_call: TRBD2
j_call: TRBJ2-7
v_call: TRBV2
cdr3_aa: CASSELASGSYEQYF
cdr3_nt: TGTGCCAGCAGTGAGTTGGCTAGCGGGAGTTACGAGCAGTACTTC

clone_size: NA
d_call: TRBD1
j_call: TRBJ2-7
v_call: TRBV5-6
cdr3_aa: CASRSSGTGGYEQYF
cdr3_nt: TGTGCCAGCAGATCTTCCGGGACAGGGGGCTACGAGCAGTACTTC

clone_size: NA
d_call: TRBD1
j_call: TRBJ1-4
v_call: TRBV28
cdr3_aa: CASSPIRQGNEKLFF
cdr3_nt: TGTGCCAGCAGCCCGATTCGACAGGGTAATGAAAAACTGTTTTTT

clone_size: NA
d_call: NA
j_call: TRBJ2-2
v_call: TRBV14
cdr3_aa: CASRPTARYTGELFF
cdr3_nt: TGTGCCAGCAGACCGACAGCGCGGTACACCGGGGAGCTGTTTTTT

clone_size: NA
d_call: NA
j_call: TRBJ2-7
v_call: TRBV19
cdr3_aa: CASSITGGSYEQYF
cdr3_nt: TGTGCCAGTAGTATTACAGGAGGGTCCTACGAGCAGTACTTC

clone_size: NA
d_call: TRBD2
j_call: TRBJ2-1
v_call: TRBV27
cdr3_aa: CASSSRAGVLHEQFF
cdr3_nt: TGTGCCAGCAGTTCGAGAGCGGGAGTCTTGCATGAGCAGTTCTTC

clone_size: once
d_call: TRBD1
j_call: TRBJ2-5
v_call: TRBV13
cdr3_aa: CASSTGQAGPETQYF
cdr3_nt: TGTGCCAGCAGCACCGGACAGGCAGGTCCGGAGACCCAGTACTTC

clone_size: NA
d_call: TRBD1
j_call: TRBJ2-7
v_call: TRBV5-1
cdr3_aa: CASSFGTGNEQYF
cdr3_nt: TGCGCCAGCAGCTTCGGGACAGGGAACGAGCAGTACTTC

clone_size: NA
d_call: NA
j_call: TRBJ2-5
v_call: TRBV6-1
cdr3_aa: CASSEFQETQYF
cdr3_nt: TGTGCCAGCAGTGAATTTCAGGAGACCCAGTACTTC

clone_size: NA
d_call: TRBD1
j_call: TRBJ2-1
v_call: TRBV9
cdr3_aa: CASSAGQVNEQFF
cdr3_nt: TGTGCCAGCAGCGCCGGACAGGTCAATGAGCAGTTCTTC

clone_size: NA
d_call: TRBD2
j_call: TRBJ2-3
v_call: TRBV15
cdr3_aa: CATSSPGLAGTDTQYF
cdr3_nt: TGTGCCACCAGCTCCCCGGGACTAGCGGGGACAGATACGCAGTATTTT

clone_size: NA
d_call: TRBD1
j_call: TRBJ1-5
v_call: TRBV5-8
cdr3_aa: CASSLVDRIRHF
cdr3_nt: TGTGCCAGCAGCTTGGTGGACAGGATTAGGCATTTT

clone_size: NA
d_call: NA
j_call: TRBJ1-4
v_call: TRBV7-8
cdr3_aa: CASSSEVDAREKLFF
cdr3_nt: TGTGCCAGCAGCTCGGAGGTAGACGCACGGGAAAAACTGTTTTTT

clone_size: few
d_call: NA
j_call: TRBJ1-1
v_call: TRBV28
cdr3_aa: CASSPGLWNTEAFF
cdr3_nt: TGTGCCAGCAGCCCAGGCCTCTGGAACACTGAAGCTTTCTTT

clone_size: NA
d_call: NA
j_call: TRBJ1-5
v_call: TRBV4-2
cdr3_aa: CASSQDEGGNQPQHF
cdr3_nt: TGTGCCAGCAGCCAAGATGAGGGGGGCAATCAGCCCCAGCATTTT

clone_size: NA
d_call: NA
j_call: TRBJ2-1
v_call: TRBV27
cdr3_aa: CATRPAAPYNEQFF
cdr3_nt: TGTGCCACCCGCCCGGCGGCGCCCTACAATGAGCAGTTCTTC

clone_size: once
d_call: NA
j_call: TRBJ1-1
v_call: TRBV5-6
cdr3_aa: CASTLQSNTEAFF
cdr3_nt: TGTGCCAGCACCTTACAGTCGAACACTGAAGCTTTCTTT

clone_size: NA
d_call: NA
j_call: TRBJ2-2
v_call: TRBV7-2
cdr3_aa: CASSLVVTGTGELFF
cdr3_nt: TGTGCCAGCAGCCTGGTAGTTACCGGGACCGGGGAGCTGTTTTTT

clone_size: NA
d_call: TRBD2
j_call: TRBJ2-7
v_call: TRBV27
cdr3_aa: CASSFGGSSYEQYF
cdr3_nt: TGTGCCAGCAGTTTCGGCGGGAGTTCCTACGAGCAGTACTTC

clone_size: NA
d_call: NA
j_call: TRBJ2-7
v_call: TRBV10-1
cdr3_aa: CASSEGAYYEQYF
cdr3_nt: TGCGCCAGCAGTGAAGGGGCTTACTACGAGCAGTACTTC

clone_size: NA
d_call: NA
j_call: TRBJ1-1
v_call: TRBV9
cdr3_aa: CASSAQGTTAFF
cdr3_nt: TGTGCCAGCAGCGCGCAGGGTACAACGGCTTTCTTT

clone_size: NA
d_call: NA
j_call: TRBJ2-5
v_call: TRBV2
cdr3_aa: CASTAAGQETQYF
cdr3_nt: TGTGCCAGCACGGCAGCGGGTCAAGAGACCCAGTACTTC

clone_size: once
d_call: TRBD1
j_call: TRBJ1-4
v_call: TRBV9
cdr3_aa: CASSPRTGGYEKLFF
cdr3_nt: TGTGCCAGCAGCCCTCGGACAGGGGGATATGAAAAACTGTTTTTT

clone_size: NA
d_call: NA
j_call: TRBJ2-1
v_call: TRBV7-9
cdr3_aa: CASSFALAVGQFF
cdr3_nt: TGTGCCAGCAGCTTCGCCCTAGCTGTGGGGCAGTTCTTC

clone_size: NA
d_call: NA
j_call: TRBJ2-1
v_call: TRBV6-5
cdr3_aa: CASSYSRAGDNEQFF
cdr3_nt: TGTGCCAGCAGTTACTCGAGAGCAGGGGACAATGAGCAGTTCTTC

clone_size: NA
d_call: NA
j_call: TRBJ1-1
v_call: TRBV5-6
cdr3_aa: CASSFGSTEAFF
cdr3_nt: TGTGCCAGCAGCTTTGGCAGCACTGAAGCTTTCTTT

clone_size: NA
d_call: TRBD1
j_call: TRBJ1-3
v_call: TRBV16
cdr3_aa: CASSPGTGENTIYF
cdr3_nt: TGTGCCAGCAGCCCCGGGACAGGCGAGAACACCATATATTTT

clone_size: once
d_call: TRBD2
j_call: TRBJ2-3
v_call: TRBV5-4
cdr3_aa: CASSLSSGSPDTQYF
cdr3_nt: TGTGCCAGCAGCTTATCTAGCGGGTCCCCAGATACGCAGTATTTT

clone_size: NA
d_call: NA
j_call: TRBJ2-5
v_call: TRBV18
cdr3_aa: CASSPLEETQYF
cdr3_nt: TGTGCCAGCTCACCACTAGAGGAGACCCAGTACTTC

clone_size: NA
d_call: NA
j_call: TRBJ2-3
v_call: TRBV27
cdr3_aa: CASSFSIPTGTQYF
cdr3_nt: TGTGCCAGCAGTTTCTCCATCCCGACGGGTACGCAGTATTTT

clone_size: NA
d_call: NA
j_call: TRBJ2-1
v_call: TRBV29-1
cdr3_aa: CSVEASSYNEQFF
cdr3_nt: TGCAGCGTTGAAGCTAGCTCCTACAATGAGCAGTTCTTC

clone_size: NA
d_call: NA
j_call: TRBJ1-4
v_call: TRBV7-9
cdr3_aa: CASSWNAGLFF
cdr3_nt: TGTGCCAGCAGCTGGAATGCGGGGCTGTTTTTT

clone_size: NA
d_call: NA
j_call: TRBJ1-2
v_call: TRBV20-1
cdr3_aa: CSASLGGYTF
cdr3_nt: TGCAGTGCTAGTCTCGGGGGCTACACCTTC

clone_size: once
d_call: TRBD2
j_call: TRBJ2-5
v_call: TRBV27
cdr3_aa: CASSPRLAGPETQYF
cdr3_nt: TGTGCCAGCAGTCCCCGTCTAGCGGGTCCAGAGACCCAGTACTTC

clone_size: NA
d_call: TRBD1
j_call: TRBJ2-7
v_call: TRBV7-9
cdr3_aa: CASSPTDRDEQYF
cdr3_nt: TGTGCCAGCAGCCCAACCGACAGGGACGAGCAGTACTTC

clone_size: NA
d_call: NA
j_call: TRBJ2-7
v_call: TRBV4-2
cdr3_aa: CASSQDGSYEQYF
cdr3_nt: TGTGCCAGCAGCCAAGACGGTTCCTACGAGCAGTACTTC

clone_size: NA
d_call: NA
j_call: TRBJ1-6
v_call: TRBV5-4
cdr3_aa: CASQAAGNSPLHF
cdr3_nt: TGTGCCAGCCAAGCGGCGGGAAATTCACCCCTCCACTTT

clone_size: NA
d_call: TRBD2
j_call: TRBJ2-2
v_call: TRBV6-1
cdr3_aa: CASSVLGTSGRGRGELFF
cdr3_nt: TGTGCCAGCAGTGTCCTTGGGACTAGCGGGAGGGGTCGCGGGGAGCTGTTTTTT